What follows are 4 T cell receptor beta chains derived from one specimen sequenced in a study of OX40 agonist ivuxolimab in advanced cancers. Profiled with immunoSEQ multiplex PCR; TCRdb holds only in-frame clones, not every one. The sample shows about 95,000 clones, more than 85% of them seen only once. The starting material was CD4+ or CD8+ T cells sorted from blood, obtained in a trial of the OX40 agonist ivuxolimab. The origin of the receptors is an adult with an advanced solid tumor such as melanoma, head and neck, liver or kidney cancer.

J is TRBJ2-2 and V is TRBV10-2; 8 bases are a match to TRBD2. Germline CDR1 reads WSHSY; CDR2 reads SAAADI. The CDR3 loop spans 16 amino acids. J gave up 6 bases and V 0 bases, and 6 bases lay outside the gene matches. The CDR3 sequence: CASSESPAGVSGELFF. CDR3 coding DNA: TGCGCCAGCAGTGAGTCCCCAGCGGGAGTTTCCGGGGAGCTGTTTTTT.

The chain combines TRBV4-3 with TRBJ1-3, with 8 nucleotides matching TRBD1. The CDR3 totals 15 residues. J gave up 2 bases and V 1 base, and 1 base lay outside the gene matches. CDR1 is LGHNA, CDR2 YSLEER, per germline. CDR3 nucleotides: TGCGCCAGCAGCCAAGGCAGGGGGCCTGGAAACACCATATATTTT. This gives the protein CASSQGRGPGNTIYF.

The chain is built from TRBV19 and TRBJ2-6; D is perhaps TRBD2 (6 bases). The CDR3 length is 15 residues. The germline V gene has CDR1 LNHDA and CDR2 SQIVND (reference sequence). Trimming stripped 1 base from V and 2 bases from J, with 6 bases between. The CDR3 loop reads CASSIGGAGANVLTF. CDR3 DNA: TGTGCCAGTAGTATAGGGGGGGCTGGGGCCAACGTCCTGACTTTC.

The genes are TRBV4-2 and TRBJ1-5; D gene uncertain. The germline V and J ends were trimmed by 0 bases and 6 bases, with 12 bases remaining between them. Germline CDR1 LGHNA, CDR2 YNFKEQ. The length of the CDR3 is 15 residues. Here the CDR3 reads CASSQDIGIAQPQHF. CDR3 DNA sequence: TGTGCCAGCAGCCAAGATATTGGGATAGCTCAGCCCCAGCATTTT.